Listed here are 31 T cell receptor beta chains from one sample, sequenced in a study of control samples from healthy donors and cancer patients. TCRdb's copy holds only in-frame clones and misses some; the assay was immunoSEQ multiplex PCR. The sample shows approximately 170,000 clones, 92% of them seen only once. The sample consisted of blood. The receptors shown here come from a woman aged 25 to 39 in good health.

J is TRBJ1-2 and V is TRBV12-3 or TRBV12-4; D not certain. Deletions cut 6 bases from V and 1 base from J, with 9 bases between. CDR3 length: 13 amino acids. The CDR3 coding sequence is TGTGCCAGCAGCAATCGGGATAACTATGGCTACACCTTC. Its translation: CASSNRDNYGYTF.

The chain couples TRBV7-9 to TRBJ1-6; no reliable D call. Germline CDR1 and CDR2: SEHNR and FQNEAQ (reference sequence). Trimming took 4 bases from V and 1 from J, leaving 14 bases between them. The CDR3 has 17 amino acids. This CDR3 reads CASSYGPDGSYNSPLHF. The CDR3 region has the DNA TGTGCCAGCAGCTACGGACCTGATGGGTCCTATAATTCACCCCTCCACTTT.

The chain couples TRBV5-1 to TRBJ2-1; perhaps TRBD2 as D (7 bases). Germline-derived CDR1 and CDR2 are SGHRS and YFSETQ. This CDR3 spans 18 amino acids. V was shortened by 4 bases and J by 1 base, with 21 bases between the two germline ends. As DNA, the CDR3 is TGCGCCAGCAGCGGGGGCGGGAGTCCCTTTCTTTCCTACAATGAGCAGTTCTTC. Residues: CASSGGGSPFLSYNEQFF.

The chain joins TRBV6-1 to TRBJ1-3; D may be TRBD1 (6 bases). CDR1 and CDR2 (germline): MNHNS, SASEGT. The CDR3 covers 14 residues. V was trimmed by 2 bases and J by 2 bases, leaving 7 bases between them. The CDR3 DNA reads as TGTGCCAGCAGTGAAACAGGGCCTGGAAACACCATATATTTT. This gives the protein CASSETGPGNTIYF.

This clone occurred once. The V gene is TRBV19, the J gene TRBJ2-1; D call uncertain. V was shortened by 3 bases and J by 2 bases, with 8 bases between the two germline ends. CDR3 length: 14 amino acids. Germline V lookup: CDR1 LNHDA, CDR2 SQIVND (reference sequence). In DNA, the CDR3 is TGTGCCAGTAGTATGGTGGGCCCCTACAATGAGCAGTTCTTC. This encodes CASSMVGPYNEQFF.

The chain joins TRBV11-2 to TRBJ1-3; possible D gene TRBD1, 6 bases. Germline CDR1 reads SGHAT; CDR2 reads FQNNGV. Deletions cut 4 bases from V and 4 bases from J, with 17 bases between. CDR3 size: 16 residues. The CDR3 reads CASSSGFTGFGNTIYF. DNA of the CDR3: TGTGCCAGCAGCTCCGGGTTTACAGGGTTCGGAAACACCATATATTTT.

This clone appeared once. The chain carries TRBV6-7 and TRBJ1-3; tentative D call: TRBD1 (5 bases). TRBV6-7 is noted as an ORF with a role that remains uncertain. The CDR3 runs to 17 residues. V lost 5 bases and J 0 bases, leaving 17 bases between the germline ends. CDR3 loop: CASSASTGDHSGNTIYF. CDR3 in DNA: TGTGCCAGCAGTGCCTCAACCGGGGACCACTCTGGAAACACCATATATTTT.

The chain has TRBV19 and TRBJ2-7; 11 bases fit TRBD2. V shed 5 bases and J 0 bases; nucleotides not matched to a gene: 6. The V gene's germline CDR1 is LNHDA and CDR2 SQIVND (reference sequence). CDR3 length: 16 amino acids. The CDR3 spells CASSPLAGGFSYEQYF. For the CDR3, the DNA is TGTGCCAGTAGTCCCTTAGCGGGAGGGTTCTCCTACGAGCAGTACTTC.

The table lists this clone with a count of one. V gene TRBV30 combines with J gene TRBJ1-5; D might be TRBD1 (5 bases). Between the trimmed V and J ends, which lost 0 bases and 2 bases, there was a span of 8 bases. CDR3 length: 14 residues. Looked up from germline, CDR1 is GTSNPN and CDR2 is SVGIG (reference sequence). This CDR3 is CAWSVGVGNQPQHF. CDR3 nucleotide sequence: TGTGCCTGGAGTGTAGGGGTGGGCAATCAGCCCCAGCATTTT.

This sequence joins TRBV5-1 and TRBJ2-1, with 13 bases lining up with TRBD2. The germline V gene has CDR1 SGHRS and CDR2 YFSETQ. V dropped 4 bases and J dropped 9; count of bases not matched to a gene: 10. The CDR3 is 16 amino acids. CDR3 loop: CASSLTTSGRAGEQFF. Here the CDR3 DNA reads TGCGCCAGCAGCCTCACTACTAGCGGGAGGGCCGGTGAGCAGTTCTTC.

J is TRBJ1-1 and V is TRBV5-5, with 9 bases aligning to TRBD1. The trim removed 1 base at V and 5 bases at J, leaving 9 bases unmatched. The CDR3 consists of 16 residues. CDR1 and CDR2 (germline): SGHKS, YYEKEE (reference sequence). The DNA of the CDR3 is TGTGCCAGCAGCTTGATGCTCGGGACAGGGAGGACTGAAGCTTTCTTT. Amino acid sequence: CASSLMLGTGRTEAFF.

This rearrangement joins TRBV6-5 to TRBJ1-6; no firm D call. Germline-derived CDR1 and CDR2 are MNHEY and SVGAGI. This CDR3 has 13 residues. Trimming stripped 0 bases from V and 4 bases from J, with 1 base between. This chain's CDR3 is CASSYSYNSPLHF. As DNA, the CDR3 is TGTGCCAGCAGTTACTCTTATAATTCACCCCTCCACTTT.

The chain combines TRBV7-2 with TRBJ2-7; 14 bases are a match to TRBD2. V dropped 5 bases and J dropped 7; count of bases not matched to a gene: 13. The CDR3 contains 17 residues. Germline V gene lookup returns CDR1 SGHTA and CDR2 FQGNSA. Here the CDR3 DNA reads TGTGCCAGCAGCCCCTACACTCGGGGACTAGCGGGAGAGGAGCAGTACTTC. It translates to CASSPYTRGLAGEEQYF.

This clone was counted a few times. The chain combines TRBV12-3 or TRBV12-4 with TRBJ1-5; D uncertain. The CDR3 covers 11 residues. V was cut by 5 bases and J by 6 bases, with 5 bases left in between. The CDR3 sequence: CASSQGQPQHF. The CDR3 coding sequence is TGTGCCAGCAGTCAAGGTCAGCCCCAGCATTTT.

This clone was observed a single time. The V gene is TRBV5-1, the J gene TRBJ2-7, with TRBD1 matching 9 bases. The length of the CDR3 is 14 residues. Germline V gives CDR1 SGHRS, CDR2 YFSETQ. The V gene end was trimmed by 3 bases and the J gene end by 4 bases; junction bases not matched to a gene: 5. CDR3 region: CASSSGTGHYEQYF. CDR3 bases: TGCGCCAGCAGCTCCGGGACAGGGCATTACGAGCAGTACTTC.

V usage is TRBV28 and J usage is TRBJ2-5; 9 positions match TRBD1. Losses at the gene ends were 2 bases for V and 0 bases for J; bases not matched to a gene: 4. This CDR3 spans 16 amino acids. Per germline, CDR1 MDHEN and CDR2 SYDVKM. CDR3 bases: TGTGCCAGCAGTTTACCCCGGACAGGGGACCAAGAGACCCAGTACTTC. Amino acid sequence: CASSLPRTGDQETQYF.

The V and J genes are TRBV28 and TRBJ2-7; either TRBD1 or TRBD2 may fit D (10 bases each). CDR3 size: 21 residues. In germline, CDR1 is MDHEN, CDR2 SYDVKM. The ends were cut back, 5 bases at V and 5 bases at J, with 37 bases in the middle. The CDR3 region is CASSPGQGSGAGGPKRDEQYF. The CDR3 DNA is TGTGCCAGCAGTCCGGGACAGGGGAGTGGAGCGGGAGGGCCAAAAAGGGACGAGCAGTACTTC.

The chain uses TRBV7-8 and TRBJ1-6; possibly TRBD1 for D (5 bases). Deletions cut 1 base from V and 14 bases from J, with 12 bases between. This CDR3 is built from 13 residues. The germline CDR1 and CDR2 sequences are SGHVS and FQNEAQ. The CDR3 reads CASSLGPEGALHF. Here the CDR3 DNA reads TGTGCCAGCAGCTTAGGGCCGGAAGGGGCCCTCCACTTT.

The chain joins TRBV28 to TRBJ2-3, with 13 bases aligning to TRBD2. Germline V lookup: CDR1 MDHEN, CDR2 SYDVKM. V shed 2 bases, J shed 5 bases, and the junction held 7 bases outside the gene matches. This CDR3 is 17 amino acids long. CDR3 protein: CASSLGRTSGSGDTQYF. The CDR3 bases are TGTGCCAGCAGTTTAGGACGGACTAGCGGGAGTGGAGATACGCAGTATTTT.

The J gene is TRBJ1-3, the V gene TRBV6-6; D gene unclear. Looked up from germline, CDR1 is MNHNY and CDR2 is SVGAGI (reference sequence). This CDR3 is 16 amino acids long. V lost 6 bases, J lost 1 base, and 16 bases lay in between. The CDR3 DNA is TGTGCCAGCAGGGAACGGTACGATTTATCTGGAAACACCATATATTTT. Translation gives CASRERYDLSGNTIYF.

This clone has only one observation. The chain recombines TRBV28 with TRBJ2-5; D may correspond to TRBD1 or TRBD2 (6 bases each). Germline CDR1 is MDHEN and CDR2 is SYDVKM. CDR3 length: 15 amino acids. V gave up 3 bases and J gave up 2 bases, with 13 bases separating them. The CDR3 DNA is TGTGCCAGCAGTTTCTCGGCGGGGACACAAGAGACCCAGTACTTC. Its protein is CASSFSAGTQETQYF.

This clone was found once. The chain is built from TRBV19 and TRBJ1-1; D remains unclear. Trimming pared 3 bases from V and 1 base from J, leaving 6 bases between. The CDR3 has 13 amino acids. The germline V gene has CDR1 LNHDA and CDR2 SQIVND (reference sequence). CDR3 DNA: TGTGCCAGTAGTATGGTGAAGAACACTGAAGCTTTCTTT. Protein: CASSMVKNTEAFF.

This chain links TRBV30 with TRBJ2-7, with a possible D match to TRBD2 (6 bases). The DNA end favors TRBJ2-5, so the J call may be wrong. The CDR3 runs 13 residues. The germline CDR1 and CDR2 sequences are GTSNPN and SVGIG (reference sequence). CDR3 loop: CAWSETGRGTQYF. CDR3 DNA: TGTGCCTGGAGTGAGACCGGGAGAGGGACCCAGTACTTC.

This clone has only one observation. This chain connects TRBV28 to TRBJ1-1, with TRBD1 as a possible D gene (5 bases). V lost 1 base and J 10 bases, leaving 16 bases between the germline ends. In germline, CDR1 is MDHEN, CDR2 SYDVKM. The CDR3 covers 14 residues. The CDR3 DNA is TGTGCCAGCAGTTTATCAGGTCGCGGGAGGGGAGCTTTCTTT. Translated, it gives CASSLSGRGRGAFF.

The rearrangement links TRBV10-3 to TRBJ1-2, with D unclear. There are 13 residues in the CDR3. The germline gives CDR1 ENHRY, CDR2 SYGVKD. Trimming left V 11 bases short and J 0 bases short, with 13 bases between. The CDR3 sequence is CAAHNTANYGYTF. CDR3 in DNA: TGTGCCGCACATAATACGGCTAACTATGGCTACACCTTC.

The rearrangement uses TRBV27 and TRBJ2-7; no clear D gene. The V and J ends lost 4 bases and 2 bases respectively, with 15 bases between them. The CDR3 contains 15 residues. CDR1 MNHEY and CDR2 SMNVEV come from the germline V gene (reference sequence). CDR3 region: CASSSPLGSTYEQYF. DNA of the CDR3: TGTGCCAGCAGTTCGCCGCTAGGCTCTACCTACGAGCAGTACTTC.

The genes are TRBV28 and TRBJ1-2, with D possibly TRBD1 on 5 matching bases. V lost 5 bases to trimming and J lost 0 bases, with 16 bases between them. This CDR3 comprises 16 residues. Germline CDR1 reads MDHEN; CDR2 reads SYDVKM. This CDR3 reads CASSPRGTVSNYGYTF. The CDR3 coding sequence is TGTGCCAGCAGTCCCCGTGGGACGGTGTCTAACTATGGCTACACCTTC.

In DNA form, the CDR3 reads TGTGCCAGTAGTACCCCGGGACGGCGGTCGGCCTCCTACAATGAGCAGTTCTTC. It yields the protein CASSTPGRRSASYNEQFF. The chain employs TRBV19 and TRBJ2-1, with D perhaps being TRBD1 or TRBD2 (5 bases each). This CDR3 contains 18 residues. V was pared by 4 bases and J by 0 bases, with 19 bases between. From germline, CDR1 is LNHDA and CDR2 SQIVND (reference sequence).

The V gene is TRBV28, the J gene TRBJ1-2, with 7 positions matching TRBD1. CDR3 length equals 15 residues. The J segment lost 3 bases and the V segment lost 1 base, leaving 5 bases of the junction unmatched. The germline V gene has CDR1 MDHEN and CDR2 SYDVKM. The DNA for the CDR3 is TGTGCCAGCAGTTTATCACCCCAGGGGGACTATGGCTACACCTTC. Translation gives CASSLSPQGDYGYTF.

In its sample, this clone was seen once. The genes are TRBV3-1 (or the pseudogene TRBV3-2) and TRBJ1-1, with D hard to call. Germline CDR1 and CDR2: LGHDT and YNNKEL (reference sequence). This CDR3 is built from 13 residues. The V gene lost 1 base and the J gene lost 1 base, with 4 bases spanning the gap. This CDR3 is CASSQAGNTEAFF. DNA of the CDR3: TGTGCCAGCAGCCAAGCCGGGAACACTGAAGCTTTCTTT.

The rearrangement uses TRBV24-1 and TRBJ2-7; 10 bases are a match to TRBD1. Germline V CDR1 and CDR2: KGHDR, SFDVKD. Trimming removed 6 bases from V and 5 bases from J; junction bases left unmatched: 6. CDR3 length: 14 residues. CDR3 sequence (DNA): TGTGCCACCAGTAAGGGACAGGGGTACAACGAGCAGTACTTC. This translates into CATSKGQGYNEQYF.